This T cell receptor (beta chain) was observed in a study of control samples from healthy donors and cancer patients. The V end was cut by 6 bases, the J end by 8 bases, with 16 bases between. This CDR3 has 13 amino acids. The germline CDR1 and CDR2 sequences are MNHEY and SVGAGI. Sequencing was performed with immunoSEQ multiplex PCR; in TCRdb, only in-frame clones are kept and a portion is missing. The profile covers more than 95,000 clones, with about 92% appearing a single time and 0.55% to 0.65% taken by the ten largest. This TCR was recovered from an elderly man with head and neck cancer. The rearrangement uses TRBV6-5 and TRBJ1-2; maybe TRBD1 (5 bases). The sequenced sample was PBMCs. The DNA for the CDR3 is TGTGCCAGCAGCGGGGGACCTCAAGGGGGCTACACCTTC. Translating gives CASSGGPQGGYTF.